This T cell receptor (beta chain) was recorded in a study of OX40 agonist ivuxolimab in advanced cancers. Study-wide background: The eligibility criteria allowed prior anti-PD-1, anti-PD-L1 or anti-CTLA-4 therapy, and approximately 40% had some. Two patients with cutaneous melanoma and one with hepatocellular carcinoma, three in total, showed partial responses.

With respect to this clone: Its antigen is currently unknown. One end of the junction fails to match germline, which may point to a read error.

Overall study results and limits: CD4+ and CD8+ blood T cells expanded clonally by week 6 at 0.1 to 3.0 mg/kg.

Germline V gene data show CDR1 as SNHLY and CDR2 as FYNNEI. This CDR3 has 17 amino acids. Measured with immunoSEQ multiplex PCR; TCRdb has only the in-frame clones, and not every one. Of around 70,000 clones in the sample, about 90% were seen once. The receptor comes from an adult with an advanced solid tumor such as melanoma, head and neck, liver or kidney cancer. The V call is TRBV2, the J call TRBJ1-1; 7 nucleotides align to TRBD1. This specimen consisted of CD4+ or CD8+ T cells sorted from blood, obtained in a trial of the OX40 agonist ivuxolimab. This CDR3 is CASSERGTVSRNIEAFF. The CDR3 region has the DNA TGTGCCAGCAGTGAAAGGGGGACAGTTTCCAGGAACATTGAAGCTTTCTTT.